These 25 T cell receptor beta chains originate from one sample sequenced in a study of T-cell reconstitution after alpha-beta-depleted transplantation in children. The library targeted TCRbeta and was prepared with unique molecular identifiers. TCRdb processed the PCR reads anew with MiXCR; each CDR3 protein has one entry. The sample carries 450,000 to 600,000 distinct CDR3 sequences, roughly a tenth recorded once. The material sequenced was PBMCs, taken before TCRalphabeta/CD19-depleted stem cell transplant. The receptors stem from a child aged 2-15 years with inherited bone marrow failure, due to receive a stem cell transplant.

This clonotype was detected ten times or more. The J gene is TRBJ2-5, the V gene TRBV12-3 or TRBV12-4, with 7 bases lining up with TRBD2. This CDR3 is built from 13 residues. V gave up 8 bases and J gave up 3 bases; unmatched junction bases: 6. The CDR3 DNA reads TGTGCCAGCGCCTTGGGGAGGGAAGAGACCCAGTACTTC. Its translation is CASALGREETQYF.

This chain connects TRBV20-1 to TRBJ2-7, with D perhaps matching TRBD1 (6 bases). Germline V gene data show CDR1 as DFQATT and CDR2 as SNEGSKA (reference sequence). Deletions cut 4 bases from V and 4 bases from J, with 14 bases between. This CDR3 is built from 13 residues. The CDR3 loop reads CSANNRVKYEQYF. The CDR3 DNA sequence: TGCAGTGCTAACAACAGGGTAAAGTACGAGCAGTACTTC.

This clonotype showed up many times. The chain recombines TRBV7-9 with TRBJ2-5, with 7 bases identical to TRBD1. J was trimmed by 1 base and V by 4 bases; bases with no gene match: 6. This CDR3 comprises 15 residues. Germline CDR1 SEHNR, CDR2 FQNEAQ (reference sequence). Here the CDR3 reads CASSSDRRSQETQYF. The DNA for the CDR3 is TGTGCCAGCAGCTCGGACAGGCGGAGCCAAGAGACCCAGTACTTC.

This clonotype was observed at least ten times. The rearrangement uses TRBV10-3 and TRBJ2-3; D unclear. Germline V CDR1 and CDR2: ENHRY, SYGVKD. Trimming took off 11 bases at V and 1 base at J, with 16 bases between the two ends. The CDR3 is 14 amino acids. The CDR3 nucleotides read TGTGCCTTCGGCGCGGAGAAGGGCACAGATACGCAGTATTTT. Amino acid sequence: CAFGAEKGTDTQYF.

This clonotype was detected ten times or more. This chain connects TRBV7-2 to TRBJ2-1; 10 bases are shared with TRBD2. Germline CDR1 reads SGHTA; CDR2 reads FQGNSA. This CDR3 has 17 residues. Germline trimming cut 1 base from V and 8 bases from J; bases unmatched to any gene: 11. CDR3: CASSLGLFSGRLDEQFF. The CDR3 bases are TGTGCCAGCAGCTTAGGGCTATTTAGCGGGAGGTTGGATGAGCAGTTCTTC.

Ten or more counts support this clonotype. The chain employs TRBV29-1 and TRBJ2-3; 9 bases map to TRBD2. The germline gives CDR1 SQVTM, CDR2 ANQGSEA. This CDR3 has 15 residues. V gave up 8 bases and J gave up 4 bases; unmatched junction bases: 13. This chain's CDR3 is CSSAPSGTTSDTQYF. The CDR3 coding sequence is TGCAGCTCGGCGCCTAGCGGGACCACCTCAGATACGCAGTATTTT.

Remarks on this clonotype: A much larger clone is a single base away; this may be a read error. The rearrangement joins TRBV6-2 or TRBV6-3 to TRBJ2-1; 7 bases match TRBD2. Germline CDR1 reads MNHEY; CDR2 reads SVGEGT. This CDR3 spans 16 amino acids. The ends lost 0 bases at V and 7 bases at J; junction bases unmatched: 9. As DNA, the CDR3 is TGTGCCAGCAGTTACTCGAATCTAGCGGAAGCTAATGAGCAGTTCTTC. Protein product: CASSYSNLAEANEQFF.

This clonotype has ten or more counts. This chain joins TRBV20-1 and TRBJ2-1; 7 nucleotides line up with TRBD2. The CDR3 has 16 amino acids. V trimming: 0 bases; J trimming: 4 bases; junction bases outside the gene matches: 9. Germline loops: CDR1 DFQATT, CDR2 SNEGSKA (reference sequence). CDR3 in amino acids: CSARDFAGVAYNEQFF. The CDR3 bases are TGCAGTGCTAGAGATTTCGCGGGAGTGGCATACAATGAGCAGTTCTTC.

This clonotype appeared many times. The rearrangement joins TRBV7-2 to TRBJ2-7; D unresolved. The V end was cut by 2 bases, the J end by 2 bases, with 10 bases between. CDR1 and CDR2 (germline): SGHTA, FQGNSA. The CDR3 covers 14 residues. The CDR3 here is CASSLSVAAYEQYF. The CDR3 nucleotides are TGTGCCAGCAGCTTATCTGTGGCAGCCTACGAGCAGTACTTC.

This clonotype was seen only a few times. V and J are TRBV7-9 and TRBJ2-7; maybe TRBD2 (6 bases). The ends were cut back, 4 bases at V and 2 bases at J, with 12 bases in the middle. Germline lookup yields CDR1 SEHNR and CDR2 FQNEAQ (reference sequence). The CDR3 totals 14 residues. Written as DNA, the CDR3 is TGTGCCAGCAGCTCGGGACTCCGTCCCTACGAGCAGTACTTC. It specifies CASSSGLRPYEQYF.

In regard to this clonotype: Relative to the germline gene, one junction end is altered; a read error may explain this. The chain uses TRBV5-1 and TRBJ2-5, with 8 positions matching TRBD2. The CDR3 is 14 amino acids. The germline gives CDR1 SGHRS, CDR2 YFSETQ. CDR3 sequence: CASSPGLATESQYF. CDR3 nucleotide sequence: TGCGCCAGCAGCCCTGGACTAGCAACCGAGAGCCAGTACTTC.

This clonotype was seen many times. This chain joins TRBV4-3 and TRBJ2-1, with 13 bases fitting TRBD2. Germline lookup yields CDR1 LGHNA and CDR2 YSLEER. Unmatched junction bases numbered 3, after V lost 3 bases and J lost 7 bases. The CDR3 has 15 amino acids. The CDR3 bases are TGCGCCAGCAGCCAGACTAGCGGGAGGTTGAATGAGCAGTTCTTC. It encodes CASSQTSGRLNEQFF.

In regard to this clonotype: Just one base apart from a much larger clone, this may be a read error. The gene calls are TRBV9 and TRBJ2-1; D perhaps matches TRBD2 (5 bases). The V end lost 5 bases, the J end lost 13 bases, and 19 bases lay between the germline ends. Germline V lookup: CDR1 SGDLS, CDR2 YYNGEE. This CDR3 is built from 13 residues. This chain's CDR3 is CASSWGDEGDQFF. The CDR3 region has the DNA TGTGCCAGCAGTTGGGGTGATGAGGGTGACCAGTTCTTC.

The chain has TRBV7-8 and TRBJ2-5, with 10 bases fitting TRBD2. V was clipped by 5 bases and J by 4 bases; unmatched bases: 4. The CDR3 is 14 amino acids. From germline, CDR1 is SGHVS and CDR2 FQNEAQ. The CDR3 nucleotides read TGTGCCAGCAGCACCGTAGCGGGGGGAGAGACCCAGTACTTC. This encodes CASSTVAGGETQYF.

The V and J genes are TRBV6-5 and TRBJ2-7; TRBD2 might be the D (5 bases). The CDR3 has 16 residues. V was pared by 0 bases and J by 4 bases, with 16 bases between. Per the germline V gene, CDR1 is MNHEY and CDR2 is SVGAGI. This CDR3 reads CASSYSELAPFYEQYF. For the CDR3, the DNA is TGTGCCAGCAGTTACTCTGAGCTAGCACCTTTTTACGAGCAGTACTTC.

Ten or more counts support this clonotype. The chain is built from TRBV20-1 and TRBJ1-5; D is unresolved. The CDR3 length is 13 residues. Germline V gene lookup returns CDR1 DFQATT and CDR2 SNEGSKA (reference sequence). The V and J ends lost 0 bases and 4 bases respectively, with 7 bases between them. The CDR3 nucleotides read TGCAGTGCTAGAGATCCATTTAATCAGCCCCAGCATTTT. Translation: CSARDPFNQPQHF.

This clonotype appeared many times. The chain employs TRBV6-5 and TRBJ2-1; D uncertain. Germline CDR1 MNHEY, CDR2 SVGAGI. V was trimmed by 2 bases and J by 10 bases, leaving 9 bases between them. CDR3 length equals 12 residues. CDR3 in amino acids: CASSYGVAEQFF. Here the CDR3 DNA reads TGTGCCAGCAGTTACGGAGTAGCAGAGCAGTTCTTC.

This clonotype was counted only a few times. This chain connects TRBV12-3 or TRBV12-4 to TRBJ2-3, with a weak D call TRBD2 (6 bases). The germline V and J ends were trimmed by 6 bases and 4 bases, with 29 bases remaining between them. This CDR3 region has 19 residues. This CDR3 reads CASRPGRFLGEWEADTQYF. The CDR3 DNA reads as TGTGCCAGCAGGCCCGGTAGATTCCTTGGTGAATGGGAGGCAGATACGCAGTATTTT.

This clonotype was counted a few times. V usage is TRBV20-1 and J usage is TRBJ2-5, with TRBD2 matching 8 bases. Losses at the gene ends were 6 bases for V and 0 bases for J; bases not matched to a gene: 9. CDR1 and CDR2 from the germline V gene are DFQATT and SNEGSKA (reference sequence). The CDR3 is 15 residues long. CDR3 region: CSARAKREYQETQYF. The CDR3 DNA reads as TGCAGTGCCAGGGCCAAGCGGGAGTACCAAGAGACCCAGTACTTC.

To note about this clonotype: Just one base apart from a much larger clone, this may be a read error. This chain links TRBV29-1 with TRBJ1-3, with D possibly being TRBD1 (5 bases). The CDR3 spans 15 residues. Germline loops: CDR1 SQVTM, CDR2 ANQGSEA. The CDR3 sequence: CSVGGTASSGNTINF. The CDR3 DNA sequence: TGCAGCGTTGGGGGGACGGCTTCCTCTGGAAACACCATAAATTTT.

In this sample, this clonotype turned up many times. This chain connects TRBV10-3 to TRBJ2-3; 8 bases are shared with TRBD2. After removal of 6 bases from V and 4 bases from J, the junction contained 6 bases not matched to a gene. The CDR3 extends over 14 amino acids. The V gene's germline CDR1 is ENHRY and CDR2 SYGVKD. CDR3 amino acids: CAIRAAGASDTQYF. Here the CDR3 DNA reads TGTGCCATCAGGGCAGCGGGAGCCTCAGATACGCAGTATTTT.

The sample holds a few counts of this clonotype. This rearrangement joins TRBV10-3 to TRBJ2-3; TRBD2 matches 12 bases. The CDR3 extends over 17 amino acids. Trimming cost V 4 bases and J 6 bases; bases outside gene matches: 11. CDR1 and CDR2 (germline): ENHRY, SYGVKD. The CDR3 spells CAISGFLAGGAEDTQYF. The DNA of the CDR3 is TGTGCCATCAGTGGTTTCCTAGCGGGAGGGGCAGAGGATACGCAGTATTTT.

This clonotype was recorded at least ten times. The chain has TRBV5-1 and TRBJ2-3, with TRBD1 identical over 10 bases. CDR1 is SGHRS and CDR2 is YFSETQ in the germline V gene. This CDR3 comprises 15 residues. V lost 4 bases to trimming and J lost 1 base; unmatched junction nucleotides: 3. In nucleotides, the CDR3 is TGCGCCAGCAGCACCGGACAGGGGGGCACAGATACGCAGTATTTT. This codes for CASSTGQGGTDTQYF.

This clonotype was counted at least ten times. The chain is built from TRBV20-1 and TRBJ2-5; 8 positions match TRBD1. The CDR3 is 15 amino acids. V trimming: 0 bases; J trimming: 5 bases; junction bases outside the gene matches: 8. Germline V gene lookup returns CDR1 DFQATT and CDR2 SNEGSKA (reference sequence). The CDR3 reads CSARDPDRGGETQYF. Written as DNA, the CDR3 is TGCAGTGCTAGAGATCCTGACAGGGGCGGGGAGACCCAGTACTTC.

The V gene is TRBV19, the J gene TRBJ2-1, with TRBD2 matching 8 bases. This CDR3 comprises 15 residues. CDR1 and CDR2 (germline): LNHDA, SQIVND (reference sequence). J lost 2 bases, V lost 5 bases, and 5 bases had no gene match. CDR3 in DNA: TGTGCCAGTAGTGCCAAGCGGGAGACCTACAATGAGCAGTTCTTC. The encoded protein is CASSAKRETYNEQFF. Full variable domain (missing parts from reference TRBV19 and TRBJ2-1): DGGITQSPKYLFRKEGQNVTLSCEQNLNHDAMYWYRQDPGQGLRLIYYSQIVNDFQKGDIAEGYSVSREKKESFPLTVTSAQKNPTAFYLCASSAKRETYNEQFFGPGTRLTVL.